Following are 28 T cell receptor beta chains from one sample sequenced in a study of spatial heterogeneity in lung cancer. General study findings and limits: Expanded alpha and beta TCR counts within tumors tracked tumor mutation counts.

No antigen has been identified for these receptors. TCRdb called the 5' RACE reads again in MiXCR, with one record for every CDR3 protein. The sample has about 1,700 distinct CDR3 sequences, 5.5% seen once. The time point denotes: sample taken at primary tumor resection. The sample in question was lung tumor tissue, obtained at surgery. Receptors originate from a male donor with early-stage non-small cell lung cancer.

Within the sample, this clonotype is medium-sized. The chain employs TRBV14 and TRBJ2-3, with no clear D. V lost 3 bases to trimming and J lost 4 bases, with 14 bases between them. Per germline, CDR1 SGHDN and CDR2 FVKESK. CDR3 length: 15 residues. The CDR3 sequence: CASSQQLGRSDTQYF. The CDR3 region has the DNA TGTGCCAGCAGCCAGCAACTGGGCCGATCAGATACGCAGTATTTT.

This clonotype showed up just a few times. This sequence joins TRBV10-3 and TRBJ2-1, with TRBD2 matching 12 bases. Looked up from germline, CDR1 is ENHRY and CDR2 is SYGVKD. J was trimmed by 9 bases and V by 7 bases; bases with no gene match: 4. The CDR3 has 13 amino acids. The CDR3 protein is CAITSGGAREQFF. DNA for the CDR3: TGTGCCATCACTAGCGGGGGGGCACGTGAGCAGTTCTTC.

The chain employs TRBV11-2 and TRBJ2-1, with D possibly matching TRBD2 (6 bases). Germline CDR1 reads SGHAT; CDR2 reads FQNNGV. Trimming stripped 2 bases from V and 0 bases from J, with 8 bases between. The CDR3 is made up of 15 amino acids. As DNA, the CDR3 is TGTGCCAGCAGCTTATCCGGGAGCTCCTACAATGAGCAGTTCTTC. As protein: CASSLSGSSYNEQFF.

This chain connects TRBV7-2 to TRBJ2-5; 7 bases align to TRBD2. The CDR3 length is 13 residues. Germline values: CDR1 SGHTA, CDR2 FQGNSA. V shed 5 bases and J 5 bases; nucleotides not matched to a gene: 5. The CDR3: CASSGGGLETQYF. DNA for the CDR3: TGTGCCAGCAGCGGCGGGGGTCTGGAGACCCAGTACTTC.

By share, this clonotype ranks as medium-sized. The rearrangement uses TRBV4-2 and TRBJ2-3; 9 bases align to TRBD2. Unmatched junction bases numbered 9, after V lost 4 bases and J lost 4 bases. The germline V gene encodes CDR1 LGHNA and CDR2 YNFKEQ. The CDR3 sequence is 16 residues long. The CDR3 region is CASSPRAGGLADTQYF. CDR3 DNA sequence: TGTGCCAGCAGCCCACGGGCGGGGGGGCTCGCAGATACGCAGTATTTT.

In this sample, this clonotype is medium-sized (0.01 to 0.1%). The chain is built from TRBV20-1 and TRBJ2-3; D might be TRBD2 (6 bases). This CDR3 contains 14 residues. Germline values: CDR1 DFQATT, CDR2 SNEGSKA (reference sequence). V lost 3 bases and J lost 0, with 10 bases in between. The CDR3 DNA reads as TGCAGTGCTAGGCGGCTAGCGAGCACAGATACGCAGTATTTT. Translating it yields CSARRLASTDTQYF.

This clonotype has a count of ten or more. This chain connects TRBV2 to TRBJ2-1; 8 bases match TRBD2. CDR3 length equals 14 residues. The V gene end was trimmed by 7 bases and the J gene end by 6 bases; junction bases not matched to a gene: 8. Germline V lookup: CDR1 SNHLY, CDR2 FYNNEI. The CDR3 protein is CASIRRGGTNEQFF. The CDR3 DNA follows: TGTGCCAGCATTCGACGGGGGGGAACCAATGAGCAGTTCTTC.

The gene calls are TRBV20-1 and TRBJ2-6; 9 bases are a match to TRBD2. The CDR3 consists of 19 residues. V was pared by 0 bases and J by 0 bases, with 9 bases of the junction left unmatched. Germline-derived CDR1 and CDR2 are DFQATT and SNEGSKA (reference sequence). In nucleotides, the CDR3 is TGCAGTGCTAGAGATAGGGGTAGCGGGGGCCTCTCTGGGGCCAACGTCCTGACTTTC. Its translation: CSARDRGSGGLSGANVLTF.

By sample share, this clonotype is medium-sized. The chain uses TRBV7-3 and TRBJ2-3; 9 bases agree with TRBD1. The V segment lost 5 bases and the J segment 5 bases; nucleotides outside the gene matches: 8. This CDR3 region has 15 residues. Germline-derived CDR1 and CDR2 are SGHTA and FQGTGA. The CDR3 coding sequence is TGTGCCAGCAGCGTACTAGGACAGGGGAGAGATACGCAGTATTTT. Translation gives CASSVLGQGRDTQYF.

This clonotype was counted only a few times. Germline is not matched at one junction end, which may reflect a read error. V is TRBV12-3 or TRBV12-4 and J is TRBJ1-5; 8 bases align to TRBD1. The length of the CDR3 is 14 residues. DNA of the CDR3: TGTGCCGGCAGAAGGACAGGGATCAATCAGCCCCAGCATTTT. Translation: CAGRRTGINQPQHF.

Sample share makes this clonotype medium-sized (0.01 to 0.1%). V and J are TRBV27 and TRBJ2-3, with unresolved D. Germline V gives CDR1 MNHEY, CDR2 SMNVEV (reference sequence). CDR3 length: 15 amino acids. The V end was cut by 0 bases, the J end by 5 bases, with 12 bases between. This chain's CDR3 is CASSLSYGGQDTQYF. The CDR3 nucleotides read TGTGCCAGCAGTTTATCGTACGGCGGCCAAGATACGCAGTATTTT.

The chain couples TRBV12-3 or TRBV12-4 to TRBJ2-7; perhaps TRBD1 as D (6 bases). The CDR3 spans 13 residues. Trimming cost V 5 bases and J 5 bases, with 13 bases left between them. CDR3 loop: CASSTRGLDEQYF. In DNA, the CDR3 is TGTGCCAGCAGTACCAGGGGCCTGGACGAGCAGTACTTC.

The CDR3 protein is CASRQFPLPYQPQHF. The CDR3 coding sequence is TGTGCCAGCAGACAGTTCCCACTGCCGTATCAGCCCCAGCATTTT. V usage is TRBV6-5 and J usage is TRBJ1-5; D is ambiguous. In germline, CDR1 is MNHEY, CDR2 SVGAGI. This CDR3 comprises 15 residues. The ends were cut back, 6 bases at V and 5 bases at J, with 17 bases in the middle.

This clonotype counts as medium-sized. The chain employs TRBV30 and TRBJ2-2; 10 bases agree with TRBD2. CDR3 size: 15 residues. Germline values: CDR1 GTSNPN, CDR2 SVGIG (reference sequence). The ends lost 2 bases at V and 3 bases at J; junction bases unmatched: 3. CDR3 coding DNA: TGTGCCTGGAGTTGGACTAGCGGTTACACCGGGGAGCTGTTTTTT. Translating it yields CAWSWTSGYTGELFF.

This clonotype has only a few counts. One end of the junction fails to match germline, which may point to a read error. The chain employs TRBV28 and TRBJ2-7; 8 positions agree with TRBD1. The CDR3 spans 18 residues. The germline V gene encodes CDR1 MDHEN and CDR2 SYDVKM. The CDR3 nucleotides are TGTGCCAACAGTCCCCGCCTTCCTCAGACAGGGGCCTCCTACGAGCAGTACTTC. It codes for CANSPRLPQTGASYEQYF.

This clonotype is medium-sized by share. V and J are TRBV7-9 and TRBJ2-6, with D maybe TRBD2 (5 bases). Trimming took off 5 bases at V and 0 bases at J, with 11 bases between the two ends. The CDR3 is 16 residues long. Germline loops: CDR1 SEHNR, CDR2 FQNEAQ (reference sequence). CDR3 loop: CASSPGFSSGANVLTF. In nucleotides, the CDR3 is TGTGCCAGCAGCCCGGGGTTTAGCTCTGGGGCCAACGTCCTGACTTTC.

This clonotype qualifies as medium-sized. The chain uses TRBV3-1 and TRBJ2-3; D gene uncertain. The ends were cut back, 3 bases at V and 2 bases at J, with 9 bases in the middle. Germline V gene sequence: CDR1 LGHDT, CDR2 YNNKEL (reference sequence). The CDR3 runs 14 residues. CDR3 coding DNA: TGTGCCAGCAGCCATAAGGGTAACACAGATACGCAGTATTTT. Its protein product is CASSHKGNTDTQYF.

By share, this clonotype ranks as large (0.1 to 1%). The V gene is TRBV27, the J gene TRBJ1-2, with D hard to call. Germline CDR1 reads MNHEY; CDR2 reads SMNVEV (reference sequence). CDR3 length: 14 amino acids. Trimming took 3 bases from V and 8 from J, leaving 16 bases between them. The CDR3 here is CASSFVGPPNGYTF. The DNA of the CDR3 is TGTGCCAGCAGTTTCGTCGGGCCTCCGAACGGCTACACCTTC.

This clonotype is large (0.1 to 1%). The CDR3 here is CASSRTVQETQYF. In nucleotides, the CDR3 is TGTGCCAGCAGCAGGACAGTACAAGAGACCCAGTACTTC. V usage is TRBV6-1 and J usage is TRBJ2-5, with D perhaps TRBD1 (6 bases). Germline V gene sequence: CDR1 MNHNS, CDR2 SASEGT. V was trimmed by 6 bases and J by 2 bases, leaving 10 bases between them. The CDR3 has 13 residues.

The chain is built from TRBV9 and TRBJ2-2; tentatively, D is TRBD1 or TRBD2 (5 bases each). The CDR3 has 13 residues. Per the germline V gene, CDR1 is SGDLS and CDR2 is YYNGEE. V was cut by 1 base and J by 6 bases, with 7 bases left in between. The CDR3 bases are TGTGCCAGCAGCGTACAGGGAGCCGGGGAGCTGTTTTTT. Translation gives CASSVQGAGELFF. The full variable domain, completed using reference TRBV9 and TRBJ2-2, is DSGVTQTPKHLITATGQRVTLRCSPRSGDLSVYWYQQSLDQGLQFLIQYYNGEERAKGNILERFSAQQFPDLHSELNLSSLELGDSALYFCASSVQGAGELFFGEGSRLTVL.

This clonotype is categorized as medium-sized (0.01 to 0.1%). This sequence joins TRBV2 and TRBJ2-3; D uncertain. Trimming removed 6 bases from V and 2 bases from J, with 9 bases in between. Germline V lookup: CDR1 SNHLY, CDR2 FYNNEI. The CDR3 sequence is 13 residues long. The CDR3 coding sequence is TGTGCCAGCAGCCAAATTACCACAGATACGCAGTATTTT. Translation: CASSQITTDTQYF.

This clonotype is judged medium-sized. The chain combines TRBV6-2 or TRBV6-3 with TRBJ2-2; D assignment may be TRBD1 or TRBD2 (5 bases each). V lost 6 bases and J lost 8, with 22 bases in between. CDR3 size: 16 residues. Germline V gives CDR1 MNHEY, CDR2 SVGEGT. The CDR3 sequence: CASSRDYPGPQGELFF. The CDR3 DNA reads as TGTGCCAGCAGCCGAGATTACCCGGGGCCCCAAGGGGAGCTGTTTTTT.

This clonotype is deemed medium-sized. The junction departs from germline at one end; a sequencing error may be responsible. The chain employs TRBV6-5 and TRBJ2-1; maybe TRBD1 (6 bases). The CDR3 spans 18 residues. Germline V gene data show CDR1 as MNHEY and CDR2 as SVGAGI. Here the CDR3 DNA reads TGTGCCAGCAGTAACTCCGGGACAAGTATAAACTCCTACAATGAGCAGTTCTTC. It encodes CASSNSGTSINSYNEQFF.

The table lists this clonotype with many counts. CDR3 in amino acids: CASIQRGGLNEQFF. The CDR3 DNA reads as TGTGCCAGCATCCAGCGGGGGGGCCTTAATGAGCAGTTCTTC. The J gene is TRBJ2-1, the V gene TRBV27; 10 nucleotides agree with TRBD2. Germline CDR1 MNHEY, CDR2 SMNVEV (reference sequence). This CDR3 contains 14 residues. Germline trimming cut 7 bases from V and 7 bases from J; bases unmatched to any gene: 7.

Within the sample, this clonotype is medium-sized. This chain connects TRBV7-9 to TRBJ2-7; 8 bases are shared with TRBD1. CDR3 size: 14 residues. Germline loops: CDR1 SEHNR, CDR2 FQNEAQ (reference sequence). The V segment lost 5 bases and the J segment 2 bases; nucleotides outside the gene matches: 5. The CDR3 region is CASSGQGKAYEQYF. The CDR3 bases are TGTGCCAGCAGCGGACAGGGAAAGGCCTACGAGCAGTACTTC.

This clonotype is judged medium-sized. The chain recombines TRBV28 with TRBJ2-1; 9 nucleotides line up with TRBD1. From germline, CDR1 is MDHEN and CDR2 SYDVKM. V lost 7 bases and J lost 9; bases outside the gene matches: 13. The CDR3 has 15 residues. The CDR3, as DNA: TGTGCCAGCACCCCCCTGGGACAGGGCGGAGGTGAGCAGTTCTTC. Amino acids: CASTPLGQGGGEQFF.

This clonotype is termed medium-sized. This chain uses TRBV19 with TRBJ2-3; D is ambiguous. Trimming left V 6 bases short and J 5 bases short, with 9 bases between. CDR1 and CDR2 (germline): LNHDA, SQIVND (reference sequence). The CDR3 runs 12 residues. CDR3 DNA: TGTGCCAGTAGGCTCTCGGGAGATACGCAGTATTTT. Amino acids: CASRLSGDTQYF.

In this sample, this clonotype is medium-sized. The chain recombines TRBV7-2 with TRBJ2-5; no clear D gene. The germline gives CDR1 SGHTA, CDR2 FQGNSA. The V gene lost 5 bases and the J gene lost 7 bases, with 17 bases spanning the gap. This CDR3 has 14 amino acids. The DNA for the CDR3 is TGTGCCAGCAGCCCGGTTAGGGATATAGGGACCCAGTACTTC. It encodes CASSPVRDIGTQYF. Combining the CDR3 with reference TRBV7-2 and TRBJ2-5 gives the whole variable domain GAGVSQSPSNKVTEKGKDVELRCDPISGHTALYWYRQSLGQGLEFLIYFQGNSAPDKSGLPSDRFSAERTGGSVSTLTIQRTQQEDSAVYLCASSPVRDIGTQYFGPGTRLLVL.